A selection of T cell receptor beta chains follows, all from one sample in a study of response to subunit inactivated influenza vaccine. From the RT-PCR reads, TCRdb called clonotypes with MiXCR, one entry per CDR3 protein. This sample carries some 600,000 distinct CDR3 sequences, 14% of them seen once, and the ten largest clones take 7.5% to 8%. Source: PBMCs from blood, taken roughly 15 days before vaccination. These receptors all stem from a man aged 50 to 59 who received an inactivated influenza vaccine. CDR3s include the opening cysteine and the closing phenylalanine or tryptophan. D genes are given only for firm matches. Clone size is given for some rows only: seen once, a few or many times, or a class if the clone is expanded.

>TRBJ2-2|TRBD1|NA|16|TRBV9
TGTGCCAGCAGCAAGACCGGGACAGAAAGAGGCGGGGAGCTGTTTTTT
CASSKTGTERGGELFF
>TRBJ2-5|TRBD2|few|17|TRBV20-1
TGCAGTGCTAGTAGGCTAGCGGGGGGGCCGGACTTCGAGACCCAGTACTTC
CSASRLAGGPDFETQYF
>TRBJ2-2|TRBD2|NA|18|TRBV4-2
TGTGCCAGCAGCCCGGGGGGTCTAGCGGGGGGCAACACCGGGGAGCTGTTTTTT
CASSPGGLAGGNTGELFF
>TRBJ2-1|TRBD1|few|14|TRBV5-1
TGCGCCAGCAGCGGGACAGGGGAAAGGAATGAGCAGTTCTTC
CASSGTGERNEQFF
>TRBJ2-5|TRBD2|NA|16|TRBV11-2
TGTGCCAGCAGCTTAGGCCCGGGACTAGTAGGGGAGACCCAGTACTTC
CASSLGPGLVGETQYF
>TRBJ2-1|TRBD2|NA|15|TRBV20-1
TGCAGTGCTCCAGATACTAGCGGGAGGGGGCCGCCCCCGTTCTTC
CSAPDTSGRGPPPFF
>TRBJ1-5|NA|few|13|TRBV20-1
TGCAGTGGCCTTAGGGACACCAATCAGCCCCAGCATTTT
CSGLRDTNQPQHF
>TRBJ2-7|NA|many|13|TRBV15
TGTGCCACCAGCAGAGATTCTACTTACGAGCAGTACTTC
CATSRDSTYEQYF
>TRBJ2-1|NA|few|14|TRBV12-3/TRBV12-4
TGTGCCAGCAGTCCCTTCAATTCTTTCGATGAGCAGTTCTTC
CASSPFNSFDEQFF
>TRBJ1-5|NA|NA|14|TRBV12-3/TRBV12-4
TGTGCCAGCAGTTTGGCAGAGAGCAATCAGCCCCAGCATTTT
CASSLAESNQPQHF
>TRBJ1-1|NA|NA|13|TRBV29-1
TGCAGCGCAATCAGGGGCGCGAACACTGAAGCTTTCTTT
CSAIRGANTEAFF
>TRBJ1-2|NA|few|16|TRBV19
TGTGCCAGTAGTAATTTTCGACTCGACCGGAACTATGGCTACACCTTC
CASSNFRLDRNYGYTF
>TRBJ2-1|NA|few|14|TRBV20-1
TGCAGTGCGTCGACTAGAACGTCCTACAATGAGCAGTTCTTC
CSASTRTSYNEQFF